Below, one T cell receptor beta chain is given with its context. These data come from a study of blood T cell repertoires in COVID-19. The assay was immunoSEQ multiplex PCR, and TCRdb's table has in-frame clones only and misses some. Of about 120,000 clones in the sample, nearly 90% were seen once. V dropped 3 bases and J dropped 4; count of bases not matched to a gene: 6. CDR1 and CDR2 (germline): MNHEY, SMNVEV (reference sequence). CDR3 length: 17 residues. The specimen sequenced was peripheral blood. This clonotype originated in a woman aged 60-75 years with COVID-19, enrolled during active disease. The chain carries TRBV27 and TRBJ2-2; 12 bases fit TRBD1. Here the CDR3 reads CASSFQGQGAPTGELFF. The CDR3 region has the DNA TGTGCCAGCAGTTTCCAGGGACAGGGGGCTCCCACCGGGGAGCTGTTTTTT.